The clone carrying this T cell receptor (beta chain) has at least ten counts. TCR beta CDR3 regions were amplified from RNA transcripts. A set of HTBI primers served as the primers for a first-round RT-PCR of the TCR CDR3. TCRdb re-called the multiplex PCR reads through MiXCR, storing one row per CDR3 protein. The data hold some 150,000 distinct CDR3 sequences, with roughly 23% observed a single time. There are 16 residues in the CDR3. Trimming took 5 bases from V and 6 from J; bases not matched to a gene: 12. The germline V gene has CDR1 MNHEY and CDR2 SMNVEV (reference sequence). The record originates from a study of T cells in Graves' hyperthyroidism and ophthalmopathy. Study background: Staff took peripheral blood when the initial diagnosis was made, before any treatment began.

This sequence was found in a woman aged 45 to 65 with Graves' hyperthyroidism that later progressed to Graves' ophthalmopathy. Specimen: blood. This chain links TRBV27 with TRBJ1-5, with 8 bases matching TRBD1. The CDR3 sequence is CASSPQGQGGRQPQHF. In DNA form, the CDR3 reads TGTGCCAGCAGTCCCCAAGGACAGGGAGGTCGTCAGCCCCAGCATTTT.